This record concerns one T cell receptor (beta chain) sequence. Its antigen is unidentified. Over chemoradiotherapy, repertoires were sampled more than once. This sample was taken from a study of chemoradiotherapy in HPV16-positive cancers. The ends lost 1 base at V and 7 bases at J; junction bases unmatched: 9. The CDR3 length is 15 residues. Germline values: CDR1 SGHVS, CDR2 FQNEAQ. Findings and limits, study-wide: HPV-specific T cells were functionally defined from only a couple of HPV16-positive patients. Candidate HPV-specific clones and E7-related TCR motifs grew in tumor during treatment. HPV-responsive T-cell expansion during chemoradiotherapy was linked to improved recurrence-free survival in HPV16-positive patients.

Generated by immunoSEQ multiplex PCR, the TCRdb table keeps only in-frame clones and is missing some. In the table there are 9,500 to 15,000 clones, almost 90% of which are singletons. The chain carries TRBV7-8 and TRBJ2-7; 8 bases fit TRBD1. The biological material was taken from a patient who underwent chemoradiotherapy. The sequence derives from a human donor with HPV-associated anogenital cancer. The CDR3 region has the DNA TGTGCCAGCAGCTTAGTCCAGGGGGCATCGGGAGAGCAGTACTTC. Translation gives CASSLVQGASGEQYF.